These 28 T cell receptor beta chains were sequenced from one sample in a study of cytomegalovirus exposure and HLA in healthy donors. PCR used 60 Vbeta primers and 13 Jbeta primers. Sequencing used immunoSEQ multiplex PCR; TCRdb keeps in-frame clones, though not all of them. The table shows a few hundred thousand clones, with 84% occurring only once. The sequencing input was PBMCs. Receptors were obtained from a woman in her thirties or forties in good health and CMV-seropositive.

The chain combines TRBV19 with TRBJ2-7; 7 nucleotides match TRBD2. The germline gives CDR1 LNHDA, CDR2 SQIVND (reference sequence). The CDR3 has 13 residues. J gave up 3 bases and V 6 bases, and 5 bases lay outside the gene matches. CDR3 residues: CASSDERDYEQYF. CDR3 sequence (DNA): TGTGCCAGTAGCGACGAGCGGGACTACGAGCAGTACTTC.

CDR3 amino acids: CASSSAGGSEQYF. As DNA, the CDR3 is TGCGCCAGCAGCTCTGCGGGGGGATCCGAGCAGTACTTC. J is TRBJ2-7 and V is TRBV5-1, with TRBD2 matching over 8 bases. With V trimmed by 3 bases and J by 6 bases, 5 bases remained unmatched. Germline lookup yields CDR1 SGHRS and CDR2 YFSETQ. This CDR3 has 13 residues.

The chain couples TRBV9 to TRBJ2-7, with a tentative D call TRBD1 (6 bases). Per germline, CDR1 SGDLS and CDR2 YYNGEE. CDR3 size: 15 residues. Trimming removed 0 bases from V and 4 bases from J, with 14 bases in between. CDR3 in amino acids: CASSVGGTLNYEQYF. The CDR3 DNA reads as TGTGCCAGCAGCGTAGGTGGGACACTTAATTACGAGCAGTACTTC. The full variable domain, its missing parts supplied by reference TRBV9 and TRBJ2-7, is DSGVTQTPKHLITATGQRVTLRCSPRSGDLSVYWYQQSLDQGLQFLIQYYNGEERAKGNILERFSAQQFPDLHSELNLSSLELGDSALYFCASSVGGTLNYEQYFGPGTRLTVT.

The chain couples TRBV5-4 to TRBJ1-4; D is unresolved. This CDR3 has 12 amino acids. Trimming shortened V by 3 bases and J by 5 bases, and 5 bases separated the two germline ends. Germline values: CDR1 SGHNT, CDR2 YYREEE (reference sequence). This chain's CDR3 is CASSSPNEKLFF. DNA for the CDR3: TGTGCCAGCAGCTCCCCAAATGAAAAACTGTTTTTT.

The chain has TRBV19 and TRBJ2-3, with 14 nucleotides matching TRBD2. This CDR3 comprises 18 residues. After removal of 6 bases from V and 6 bases from J, the junction contained 14 bases not matched to a gene. Per the germline V gene, CDR1 is LNHDA and CDR2 is SQIVND (reference sequence). CDR3 loop: CASRPGLAGAPPKDTQYF. The CDR3 DNA reads TGTGCCAGTAGGCCGGGACTAGCGGGAGCCCCGCCCAAGGATACGCAGTATTTT.

This chain joins TRBV10-1 and TRBJ2-7, with D perhaps TRBD1 (6 bases). Germline assignment: CDR1 WNHNN and CDR2 SYGVQD (reference sequence). Trimming cost V 6 bases and J 7 bases, with 13 bases left between them. The CDR3 has 12 residues. Here the CDR3 DNA reads TGCGCCAGCAGGGACGGACAGTGGGAGCAGTACTTC. Protein sequence: CASRDGQWEQYF.

CDR3 bases: TGTGCCAGCAGTTCGCTAGGACAGGGTAGATCCGAGCAGTACTTC. Protein: CASSSLGQGRSEQYF. This chain uses TRBV27 with TRBJ2-7; 8 bases fit TRBD1. There are 15 residues in the CDR3. Germline V gene sequence: CDR1 MNHEY, CDR2 SMNVEV (reference sequence). Losses at the gene ends were 4 bases for V and 6 bases for J; bases not matched to a gene: 11.

The V and J genes are TRBV27 and TRBJ2-7; 7 bases align to TRBD2. V lost 5 bases to trimming and J lost 2 bases; unmatched junction nucleotides: 3. The length of the CDR3 is 13 residues. Germline V gene sequence: CDR1 MNHEY, CDR2 SMNVEV (reference sequence). The CDR3 loop is CASSRGETYEQYF. CDR3 nucleotides: TGTGCCAGCAGTCGGGGGGAAACCTACGAGCAGTACTTC.

The gene calls are TRBV10-3 and TRBJ2-3; 7 positions match TRBD2. The CDR3 length is 15 residues. The V gene's germline CDR1 is ENHRY and CDR2 SYGVKD. Trimming took 2 bases from V and 2 from J; bases not matched to a gene: 4. The CDR3 sequence is CAISEGLGITDTQYF. As DNA, the CDR3 is TGTGCCATCAGTGAGGGACTAGGAATCACAGATACGCAGTATTTT.

This clone was seen only a few times. The chain has TRBV2 and TRBJ2-5; D is uncertain. CDR1 and CDR2 from the germline V gene are SNHLY and FYNNEI. The CDR3 sequence is 12 residues long. V was shortened by 7 bases and J by 11 bases, with 17 bases between the two germline ends. The CDR3 DNA is TGTGCCAGCAATCCCACCTCGGGTAAGCAGTACTTC. The encoded protein is CASNPTSGKQYF. Combining the CDR3 with reference TRBV2 and TRBJ2-5 gives the whole variable domain EPEVTQTPSHQVTQMGQEVILRCVPISNHLYFYWYRQILGQKVEFLVSFYNNEISEKSEIFDDQFSVERPDGSNFTLKIRSTKLEDSAMYFCASNPTSGKQYFGPGTRLLVL.

J is TRBJ1-4 and V is TRBV6-5; 9 bases line up with TRBD1. There are 15 residues in the CDR3. V lost 5 bases and J lost 8; bases outside the gene matches: 9. Per the germline V gene, CDR1 is MNHEY and CDR2 is SVGAGI. CDR3 sequence reads: CASSNTGGAGEKLFF. For the CDR3, the DNA is TGTGCCAGCAGTAACACAGGGGGCGCGGGGGAAAAACTGTTTTTT.

The J gene is TRBJ2-6, the V gene TRBV5-8; 8 bases are shared with TRBD2. The CDR3 runs to 17 residues. Germline assignment: CDR1 SGHTS and CDR2 YDEGEE. Unmatched junction bases numbered 4, after V lost 2 bases and J lost 0 bases. The CDR3 region is CASSLAGASSGANVLTF. CDR3 nucleotides: TGTGCCAGCAGCTTAGCGGGAGCCTCCTCTGGGGCCAACGTCCTGACTTTC.

The rearrangement links TRBV29-1 to TRBJ2-5, with a weak D call TRBD2 (6 bases). The CDR3 consists of 10 residues. Trimming removed 7 bases from V and 3 bases from J, with 6 bases in between. The germline V gene has CDR1 SQVTM and CDR2 ANQGSEA. CDR3 residues: CSGGEETQYF. The CDR3 DNA follows: TGCAGCGGGGGGGAAGAGACCCAGTACTTC.

The chain carries TRBV11-3 and TRBJ2-5; TRBD2 might be the D (6 bases). The CDR3 length is 15 residues. Germline V gene data show CDR1 as SGHNT and CDR2 as YENEEA. Trimming stripped 1 base from V and 3 bases from J, with 12 bases between. The DNA of the CDR3 is TGTGCCAGCAGCTTAGTGGCGGGACTGGAAGAGACCCAGTACTTC. This translates into CASSLVAGLEETQYF.

The genes are TRBV4-3 and TRBJ1-5, with 8 nucleotides matching TRBD1. Germline CDR1 and CDR2: LGHNA and YSLEER. Trimming removed 4 bases from V and 7 bases from J; junction bases left unmatched: 6. This CDR3 contains 14 residues. This chain's CDR3 is CASSPVDRDQPQHF. CDR3 sequence (DNA): TGCGCCAGCAGCCCAGTGGACAGGGACCAGCCCCAGCATTTT.

This clone has a single count. The chain carries TRBV7-9 and TRBJ1-5; 9 bases match TRBD1. The germline CDR1 and CDR2 sequences are SEHNR and FQNEAQ (reference sequence). The CDR3 runs 14 residues. V shed 5 bases and J 5 bases; nucleotides not matched to a gene: 4. The CDR3 spells CASSGDRAHQPQHF. The CDR3 nucleotides read TGTGCCAGCAGCGGGGACAGGGCCCATCAGCCCCAGCATTTT.

The chain is built from TRBV7-2 and TRBJ2-7; TRBD1 agrees at 8 bases. V shed 1 base, J shed 4 bases, and the junction held 6 bases outside the gene matches. Germline V gene data show CDR1 as SGHTA and CDR2 as FQGNSA. The CDR3 totals 15 residues. The CDR3 DNA reads TGTGCCAGCAGCTTAGTGGCGCAGGGGGCTTACGAGCAGTACTTC. As protein: CASSLVAQGAYEQYF.

The chain carries TRBV7-9 and TRBJ1-3; the match to TRBD1 covers 7 bases. The CDR3 has 16 amino acids. With V trimmed by 5 bases and J by 4 bases, 11 bases remained unmatched. Germline CDR1 and CDR2: SEHNR and FQNEAQ (reference sequence). The DNA of the CDR3 is TGTGCCAGCAGCCAGGGGGACCAGGGTAAAGGAAACACCATATATTTT. As protein: CASSQGDQGKGNTIYF.

The V and J genes are TRBV7-3 and TRBJ1-2, with a tentative D call TRBD1 (6 bases). Germline V gene lookup returns CDR1 SGHTA and CDR2 FQGTGA. The V end was cut by 5 bases, the J end by 6 bases, with 13 bases between. The CDR3 loop spans 13 amino acids. The CDR3, as DNA: TGTGCCAGCAGCCCGGCGACAGGAGATGGCTACACCTTC. It specifies CASSPATGDGYTF.

The chain carries TRBV19 and TRBJ2-7; 9 positions match TRBD1. The V gene end was trimmed by 5 bases and the J gene end by 2 bases; junction bases not matched to a gene: 4. CDR3 size: 14 residues. Germline V gene data show CDR1 as LNHDA and CDR2 as SQIVND (reference sequence). The chain's CDR3 is CASSPWTGAYEQYF. DNA for the CDR3: TGTGCCAGTAGTCCGTGGACAGGGGCCTACGAGCAGTACTTC.

The rearrangement joins TRBV28 to TRBJ1-6, with D perhaps TRBD1 (5 bases). Looked up from germline, CDR1 is MDHEN and CDR2 is SYDVKM. The germline V and J ends were trimmed by 2 bases and 6 bases, with 11 bases remaining between them. There are 15 residues in the CDR3. The CDR3 reads CASSLQGGRNSPLHF. CDR3 in DNA: TGTGCCAGCAGTTTACAGGGCGGTCGTAATTCACCCCTCCACTTT.

The V and J genes are TRBV4-1 and TRBJ1-5; D uncertain. Deletions cut 1 base from V and 4 bases from J, with 11 bases between. Per germline, CDR1 MGHRA and CDR2 YSYEKL. This CDR3 contains 15 residues. The CDR3 loop is CASSQVPEDNQPQHF. CDR3 sequence (DNA): TGCGCCAGCAGCCAAGTTCCGGAGGATAATCAGCCCCAGCATTTT.

This chain connects TRBV28 to TRBJ2-1; 10 bases align to TRBD1. CDR1 and CDR2 (germline): MDHEN, SYDVKM. The V segment lost 7 bases and the J segment 5 bases; nucleotides outside the gene matches: 8. The CDR3 totals 15 residues. The chain's CDR3 is CASKGRDRGHNEQFF. CDR3 bases: TGTGCCAGCAAGGGACGGGACAGGGGCCACAATGAGCAGTTCTTC.

This clone has a single count. The chain couples TRBV27 to TRBJ1-1; D gene ambiguous. There are 13 residues in the CDR3. Germline assignment: CDR1 MNHEY and CDR2 SMNVEV (reference sequence). V lost 3 bases, J lost 5 bases, and 10 bases lay in between. The CDR3 loop is CASSFLGRTEAFF. In nucleotides, the CDR3 is TGTGCCAGCAGTTTTTTGGGCAGGACTGAAGCTTTCTTT.

The J gene is TRBJ2-5, the V gene TRBV19, with 8 bases matching TRBD1. The germline CDR1 and CDR2 sequences are LNHDA and SQIVND (reference sequence). CDR3 size: 15 residues. The trim removed 5 bases at V and 1 base at J, leaving 6 bases unmatched. CDR3 nucleotides: TGTGCCAGTAGTCACAGGGACAGGCTCCAAGAGACCCAGTACTTC. Translation: CASSHRDRLQETQYF.

The rearrangement uses TRBV2 and TRBJ2-7; D possibly corresponds to TRBD1 (6 bases). V dropped 5 bases and J dropped 3 bases, with 8 bases sitting between them. CDR1 is SNHLY and CDR2 is FYNNEI in the germline V gene. This CDR3 has 12 residues. CDR3 sequence reads: CASSTGYYEQYF. Written as DNA, the CDR3 is TGTGCCAGCAGTACAGGGTACTACGAGCAGTACTTC.

The rearrangement joins TRBV28 to TRBJ2-7, with TRBD2 matching 13 bases. The CDR3 extends over 16 amino acids. CDR1 and CDR2 from the germline V gene are MDHEN and SYDVKM. The trim removed 7 bases at V and 5 bases at J, leaving 11 bases unmatched. The CDR3 is CASKGTSGKGGHEQYF. For the CDR3, the DNA is TGTGCCAGCAAGGGGACTAGCGGGAAGGGGGGCCACGAGCAGTACTTC.

The chain couples TRBV28 to TRBJ1-2; 8 nucleotides agree with TRBD1. The V gene's germline CDR1 is MDHEN and CDR2 SYDVKM. This CDR3 is 14 amino acids long. V was pared by 5 bases and J by 5 bases, with 7 bases of the junction left unmatched. Written as DNA, the CDR3 is TGTGCCAGCAGTCTCAACAGGGGGGAGTATGGCTACACCTTC. It specifies CASSLNRGEYGYTF.